The 27 T cell receptor beta chains in this list originate from one sample, sequenced in a study of CD8 T cells in ankylosing spondylitis. TCRdb used MiXCR to reprocess the 5' RACE reads, holding one entry per CDR3 protein. The repertoire holds approximately 300,000 distinct CDR3 sequences, around 20% seen once, with roughly 3.6% in the top ten. Sequenced sample: blood, either unsorted or a sorted T cell fraction (not recorded which). The receptors were gathered from a female donor with ankylosing spondylitis or in good health (not recorded which).

This clonotype was seen only a few times. V and J are TRBV6-1 and TRBJ2-1; 11 bases align to TRBD2. There are 19 residues in the CDR3. Germline assignment: CDR1 MNHNS and CDR2 SASEGT. V was clipped by 8 bases and J by 6 bases; unmatched bases: 21. The CDR3 sequence: CASSRQELAGVPLLNEQFF. CDR3 nucleotides: TGTGCCAGCTCGCGGCAGGAACTAGCGGGAGTCCCCCTACTCAATGAGCAGTTCTTC.

V is TRBV6-1 and J is TRBJ2-1; possibly TRBD1 for D (6 bases). Germline V gene sequence: CDR1 MNHNS, CDR2 SASEGT. V lost 4 bases, J lost 5 bases, and 15 bases lay in between. The CDR3 extends over 15 amino acids. The CDR3 nucleotides read TGTGCCAGCAGTGTGGATCAGGGGCCACACAATGAGCAGTTCTTC. It is translated as CASSVDQGPHNEQFF.

The J gene is TRBJ2-2, the V gene TRBV9; 7 bases map to TRBD2. The length of the CDR3 is 15 residues. Germline-derived CDR1 and CDR2 are SGDLS and YYNGEE. V trimming: 2 bases; J trimming: 4 bases; junction bases outside the gene matches: 5. DNA of the CDR3: TGTGCCAGCAGCGTCGGCGGGGGACCCACCGGGGAGCTGTTTTTT. Its protein product is CASSVGGGPTGELFF. Full variable domain (missing parts from reference TRBV9 and TRBJ2-2): DSGVTQTPKHLITATGQRVTLRCSPRSGDLSVYWYQQSLDQGLQFLIQYYNGEERAKGNILERFSAQQFPDLHSELNLSSLELGDSALYFCASSVGGGPTGELFFGEGSRLTVL.

In its sample, this clonotype was seen a few times. This sequence joins TRBV5-1 and TRBJ2-1, with D maybe TRBD2 (7 bases). The germline V and J ends were trimmed by 0 bases and 14 bases, with 15 bases remaining between them. Per germline, CDR1 SGHRS and CDR2 YFSETQ. This CDR3 is built from 13 residues. CDR3 coding DNA: TGCGCCAGCAGCTTGGCCGAGGGAGGGGGGAAGTTCTTC. Its protein product is CASSLAEGGGKFF. Complete variable domain (other parts from reference TRBV5-1 and TRBJ2-1): KAGVTQTPRYLIKTRGQQVTLSCSPISGHRSVSWYQQTPGQGLQFLFEYFSETQRNKGNFPGRFSGRQFSNSRSEMNVSTLELGDSALYLCASSLAEGGGKFFGPGTRLTVL.

The chain carries TRBV10-1 and TRBJ2-3; D uncertain. Trimming removed 4 bases from V and 6 bases from J, with 17 bases in between. This CDR3 is 15 amino acids long. CDR1 WNHNN and CDR2 SYGVQD come from the germline V gene (reference sequence). The CDR3 reads CASSGGGRGADTQYF. The CDR3 DNA follows: TGCGCCAGCAGTGGAGGCGGACGAGGAGCGGATACGCAGTATTTT.

At least ten counts were recorded for this clonotype. J is TRBJ2-1 and V is TRBV29-1; D gene ambiguous. Germline V gene sequence: CDR1 SQVTM, CDR2 ANQGSEA. This CDR3 is built from 12 residues. V lost 1 base and J 7 bases, leaving 8 bases between the germline ends. CDR3 in DNA: TGCAGCGTTGAAGGCAATGGGAATGAGCAGTTCTTC. Protein product: CSVEGNGNEQFF.

This clonotype was observed a handful of times. This rearrangement joins TRBV6-1 to TRBJ2-5, with D possibly being TRBD2 (6 bases). V gave up 6 bases and J gave up 2 bases, with 13 bases separating them. The CDR3 is made up of 14 amino acids. CDR1 MNHNS and CDR2 SASEGT come from the germline V gene. As DNA, the CDR3 is TGTGCCAGCAGCCAGCCGGGACTGCAAGAGACCCAGTACTTC. Encoded protein: CASSQPGLQETQYF.

This clonotype came up a few times. V usage is TRBV20-1 and J usage is TRBJ2-1; 10 bases match TRBD2. V shed 6 bases and J 7 bases; nucleotides not matched to a gene: 9. There are 14 residues in the CDR3. CDR1 DFQATT and CDR2 SNEGSKA come from the germline V gene (reference sequence). This CDR3 is CSAETSGFGNEQFF. The CDR3 coding sequence is TGCAGTGCCGAGACTAGCGGGTTCGGTAATGAGCAGTTCTTC.

This clonotype was counted between two and nine times. V gene TRBV6-1 combines with J gene TRBJ2-1; either TRBD1 or TRBD2 may supply D (5 bases each). Trimming shortened V by 6 bases and J by 9 bases, and 15 bases separated the two germline ends. The germline CDR1 and CDR2 sequences are MNHNS and SASEGT. There are 13 residues in the CDR3. The CDR3 loop reads CASRGDVLGEQFF. As DNA, the CDR3 is TGTGCCAGCAGGGGGGACGTCTTAGGTGAGCAGTTCTTC.

The CDR3 region has the DNA TGTGCCAGCAGCGTAGAGTGGACAGCGAATTCACCCCTCCACTTT. This sequence encodes CASSVEWTANSPLHF. The chain uses TRBV9 and TRBJ1-6; the D gene is possibly TRBD1 (6 bases). CDR1 is SGDLS, CDR2 YYNGEE, per germline. The CDR3 covers 15 residues. V was pared by 0 bases and J by 7 bases, with 11 bases between.

This clonotype was seen repeatedly, ten times or more. The chain links TRBV29-1 to TRBJ2-7; D is uncertain. The germline V and J ends were trimmed by 2 bases and 3 bases, with 14 bases remaining between them. This CDR3 has 14 amino acids. Per the germline V gene, CDR1 is SQVTM and CDR2 is ANQGSEA. The chain's CDR3 is CSVERVALFYEQYF. The CDR3 coding sequence is TGCAGCGTTGAAAGGGTTGCCCTGTTCTACGAGCAGTACTTC.

The genes are TRBV30 and TRBJ2-5; D may be TRBD1 (6 bases). Per germline, CDR1 GTSNPN and CDR2 SVGIG (reference sequence). This CDR3 is built from 16 residues. The V end lost 2 bases, the J end lost 4 bases, and 20 bases lay between the germline ends. The CDR3 reads CAWSLGQSPSRETQYF. The CDR3 DNA reads as TGTGCCTGGAGTCTCGGACAGTCACCTTCCAGAGAGACCCAGTACTTC. Full variable domain (outside the CDR3, taken from reference TRBV30 and TRBJ2-5): SQTIHQWPATLVQPVGSPLSLECTVEGTSNPNLYWYRQAAGRGLQLLFYSVGIGQISSEVPQNLSASRPQDRQFILSSKKLLLSDSGFYLCAWSLGQSPSRETQYFGPGTRLLVL.

This clonotype came up a few times. The chain is built from TRBV20-1 and TRBJ2-7; D may match TRBD1 or TRBD2 (5 bases each). This CDR3 is built from 12 residues. V was pared by 3 bases and J by 2 bases, with 8 bases between. In germline, CDR1 is DFQATT, CDR2 SNEGSKA (reference sequence). Here the CDR3 DNA reads TGCAGTGCTAGGCCGGGACCCTACGAGCAGTACTTC. The encoded protein is CSARPGPYEQYF.

This chain joins TRBV6-1 and TRBJ1-6; D is unclear. V dropped 7 bases and J dropped 7 bases, with 14 bases sitting between them. Germline V lookup: CDR1 MNHNS, CDR2 SASEGT. The CDR3 is 14 amino acids. CDR3 coding DNA: TGTGCCAGCACCTCGGTGTTGGGAAATTCACCCCTCCACTTT. It translates to CASTSVLGNSPLHF.

The table lists this clonotype with many counts. V usage is TRBV7-6 and J usage is TRBJ2-1; unclear D gene. Trimming stripped 5 bases from V and 5 bases from J, with 13 bases between. This CDR3 has 14 residues. The germline CDR1 and CDR2 sequences are SGHVS and FNYEAQ. The DNA of the CDR3 is TGTGCCAGCAGCATCGATTTGGGGAACAATGAGCAGTTCTTC. Translated, it gives CASSIDLGNNEQFF. The full variable domain, in which reference TRBV7-6 and TRBJ2-1 provide the parts outside the CDR3, is GAGVSQSPRYKVTKRGQDVALRCDPISGHVSLYWYRQALGQGPEFLTYFNYEAQQDKSGLPNDRFSAERPEGSISTLTIQRTEQRDSAMYRCASSIDLGNNEQFFGPGTRLTVL.

This clonotype was detected only a few times. V and J are TRBV11-2 and TRBJ2-1, with TRBD1 identical over 9 bases. CDR3 size: 15 residues. From germline, CDR1 is SGHAT and CDR2 FQNNGV. The V gene end was trimmed by 7 bases and the J gene end by 5 bases; junction bases not matched to a gene: 9. The CDR3 DNA is TGTGCCAGCACCAAAAGTGGGACAGGGAACAATGAGCAGTTCTTC. Translated, it gives CASTKSGTGNNEQFF. The variable domain in full, with the rest retrieved from reference TRBV11-2 and TRBJ2-1, is EAGVAQSPRYKIIEKRQSVAFWCNPISGHATLYWYQQILGQGPKLLIQFQNNGVVDDSQLPKDRFSAERLKGVDSTLKIQPAKLEDSAVYLCASTKSGTGNNEQFFGPGTRLTVL.

This clonotype was detected many times. This chain connects TRBV6-1 to TRBJ2-7; tentative D call: TRBD2 (5 bases). V was pared by 8 bases and J by 5 bases, with 16 bases between. The germline gives CDR1 MNHNS, CDR2 SASEGT. CDR3 length equals 13 residues. The CDR3 reads CASGRALIDEQYF. The CDR3 DNA sequence: TGTGCCAGCGGGCGGGCCCTCATCGACGAGCAGTACTTC.

The rearrangement joins TRBV27 to TRBJ2-1; D gene unclear. CDR1 is MNHEY and CDR2 is SMNVEV in the germline V gene (reference sequence). With 3 bases removed from V and 4 bases from J, the gap between germline ends came to 10 bases. This CDR3 is 14 amino acids long. The CDR3 DNA follows: TGTGCCAGCAGTTTCAGGTCTCTGTACAATGAGCAGTTCTTC. It codes for CASSFRSLYNEQFF.

This clonotype was observed at least ten times. This chain uses TRBV7-2 with TRBJ2-7, with no clear D. Deletions cut 2 bases from V and 3 bases from J, with 8 bases between. This CDR3 contains 13 residues. Germline CDR1 and CDR2: SGHTA and FQGNSA. CDR3 sequence reads: CASSLRDNYEQYF. In DNA form, the CDR3 reads TGTGCCAGCAGCTTAAGAGATAACTACGAGCAGTACTTC.

This clonotype was seen at least ten times. The CDR3 is CAISESGQGVGQYF. DNA of the CDR3: TGTGCCATCAGTGAGTCGGGACAGGGAGTAGGGCAGTACTTC. The gene calls are TRBV10-3 and TRBJ2-7, with 9 bases that match TRBD1. The junction had 6 bases not matched to a gene; V was cut back by 0 bases and J by 9 bases. Germline V gene lookup returns CDR1 ENHRY and CDR2 SYGVKD. The CDR3 extends over 14 amino acids.

This clonotype was detected only a few times. The V call is TRBV15, the J call TRBJ2-1; tentatively, D is TRBD1 or TRBD2 (5 bases each). The length of the CDR3 is 15 residues. The V and J ends lost 0 bases and 5 bases respectively, with 11 bases between them. CDR1 and CDR2 (germline): LNHNV, YYDKDF (reference sequence). The CDR3 sequence: CATSRDGGGHNEQFF. The CDR3 DNA follows: TGTGCCACCAGCAGAGATGGGGGTGGCCACAATGAGCAGTTCTTC.

This clonotype was counted many times. J is TRBJ2-1 and V is TRBV20-1; 7 nucleotides match TRBD2. Germline V gene lookup returns CDR1 DFQATT and CDR2 SNEGSKA (reference sequence). Trimming at V came to 1 base and at J to 7 bases, leaving 7 bases not matched to a gene. CDR3 size: 14 residues. The CDR3 nucleotides are TGCAGTGCTAGAGGCGGGAGTTGGGAAAATGAGCAGTTCTTC. Its protein is CSARGGSWENEQFF.

The V and J genes are TRBV12-3 or TRBV12-4 and TRBJ2-7; D might be TRBD1 or TRBD2, each matching 5 bases. V lost 0 bases and J 5 bases, leaving 11 bases between the germline ends. This CDR3 comprises 14 residues. The CDR3 sequence is CASSLAGLGDEQYF. The CDR3 DNA reads TGTGCCAGCAGTTTAGCGGGATTGGGGGACGAGCAGTACTTC.

Here the CDR3 reads CASSLRGVPEQFF. The CDR3 DNA is TGTGCCAGCAGCTTACGCGGGGTCCCCGAGCAGTTCTTC. The chain has TRBV11-2 and TRBJ2-1; D might be TRBD2 (6 bases). Germline V gives CDR1 SGHAT, CDR2 FQNNGV. V gave up 2 bases and J gave up 10 bases, with 12 bases separating them. The CDR3 contains 13 residues.

The chain joins TRBV7-3 to TRBJ1-2; D not certain. V shed 5 bases and J shed 8 bases, with 15 bases lying between them. Looked up from germline, CDR1 is SGHTA and CDR2 is FQGTGA. This CDR3 contains 13 residues. The CDR3, as DNA: TGTGCCAGCAGCCCGAGCCCCCAACACGGCTACACCTTC. Translating gives CASSPSPQHGYTF.

The chain has TRBV10-3 and TRBJ1-1, with D possibly being TRBD1 (6 bases). There are 13 residues in the CDR3. Germline CDR1 and CDR2: ENHRY and SYGVKD. V was clipped by 6 bases and J by 1 base, with 9 bases between them. The DNA of the CDR3 is TGTGCCATCAGACCGGACAGGAACACTGAAGCTTTCTTT. Its protein product is CAIRPDRNTEAFF.

This clonotype appeared a few times. This chain uses TRBV12-3 or TRBV12-4 with TRBJ2-1; TRBD1 aligns across 10 bases. V shed 6 bases and J 8 bases; nucleotides not matched to a gene: 7. The CDR3 spans 14 residues. The CDR3 loop reads CASSRRQGADEQFF. CDR3 nucleotide sequence: TGTGCCAGCAGCCGCAGACAGGGGGCCGATGAGCAGTTCTTC.